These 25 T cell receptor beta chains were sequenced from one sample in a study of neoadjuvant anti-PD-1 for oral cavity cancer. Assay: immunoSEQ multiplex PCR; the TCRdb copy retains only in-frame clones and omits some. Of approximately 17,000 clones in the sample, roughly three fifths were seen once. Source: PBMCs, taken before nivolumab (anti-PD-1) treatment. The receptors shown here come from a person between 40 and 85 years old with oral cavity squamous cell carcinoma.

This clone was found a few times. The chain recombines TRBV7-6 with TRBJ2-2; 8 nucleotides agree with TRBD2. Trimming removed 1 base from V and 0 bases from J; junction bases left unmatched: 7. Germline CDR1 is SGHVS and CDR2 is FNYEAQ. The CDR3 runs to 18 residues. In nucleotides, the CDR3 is TGTGCCAGCAGCTTAGAAGCTCTAGCGGGCGCGAACACCGGGGAGCTGTTTTTT. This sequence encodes CASSLEALAGANTGELFF.

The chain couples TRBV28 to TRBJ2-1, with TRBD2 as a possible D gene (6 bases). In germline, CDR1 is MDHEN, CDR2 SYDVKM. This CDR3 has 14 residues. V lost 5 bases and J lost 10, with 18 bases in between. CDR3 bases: TGTGCCAGCAGTACCCAGGGAGGAGCGAGGGAGCAGTTCTTC. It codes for CASSTQGGAREQFF. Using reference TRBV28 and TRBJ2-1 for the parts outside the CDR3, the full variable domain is DVKVTQSSRYLVKRTGEKVFLECVQDMDHENMFWYRQDPGLGLRLIYFSYDVKMKEKGDIPEGYSVSREKKERFSLILESASTNQTSMYLCASSTQGGAREQFFGPGTRLTVL.

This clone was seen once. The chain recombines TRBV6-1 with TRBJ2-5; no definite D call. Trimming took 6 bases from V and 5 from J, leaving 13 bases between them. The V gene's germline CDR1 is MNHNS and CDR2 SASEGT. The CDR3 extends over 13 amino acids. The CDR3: CASRVSLAETQYF. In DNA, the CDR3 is TGTGCCAGCAGGGTCTCCCTCGCGGAGACCCAGTACTTC.

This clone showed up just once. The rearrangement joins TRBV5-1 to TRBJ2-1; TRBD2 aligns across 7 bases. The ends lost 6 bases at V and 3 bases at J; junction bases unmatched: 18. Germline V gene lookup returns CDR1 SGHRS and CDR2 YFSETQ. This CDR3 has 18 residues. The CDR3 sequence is CASNTIAGLGPSYNEQFF. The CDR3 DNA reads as TGCGCCAGCAATACGATAGCGGGTTTGGGCCCAAGCTACAATGAGCAGTTCTTC.

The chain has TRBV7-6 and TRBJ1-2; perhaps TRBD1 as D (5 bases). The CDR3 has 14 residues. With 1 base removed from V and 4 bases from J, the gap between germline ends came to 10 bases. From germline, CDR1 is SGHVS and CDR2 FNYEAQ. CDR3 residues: CASSLEGQGYGYTF. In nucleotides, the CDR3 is TGTGCCAGCAGCTTAGAAGGGCAGGGCTATGGCTACACCTTC.

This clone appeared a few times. CDR3: CASSADGWDTEAFF. The CDR3 region has the DNA TGCGCCAGCAGTGCCGACGGATGGGACACTGAAGCTTTCTTT. The J gene is TRBJ1-1, the V gene TRBV10-1; D uncertain. The CDR3 length is 14 residues. The ends were cut back, 4 bases at V and 3 bases at J, with 12 bases in the middle. CDR1 WNHNN and CDR2 SYGVQD come from the germline V gene (reference sequence).

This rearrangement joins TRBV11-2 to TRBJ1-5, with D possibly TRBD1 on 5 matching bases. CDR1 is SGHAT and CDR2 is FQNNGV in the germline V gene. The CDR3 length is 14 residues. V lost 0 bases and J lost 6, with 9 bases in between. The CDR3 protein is CASSLEGEGQPQHF. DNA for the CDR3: TGTGCCAGCAGCTTAGAGGGGGAAGGTCAGCCCCAGCATTTT. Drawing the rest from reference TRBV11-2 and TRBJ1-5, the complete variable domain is EAGVAQSPRYKIIEKRQSVAFWCNPISGHATLYWYQQILGQGPKLLIQFQNNGVVDDSQLPKDRFSAERLKGVDSTLKIQPAKLEDSAVYLCASSLEGEGQPQHFGDGTRLSIL.

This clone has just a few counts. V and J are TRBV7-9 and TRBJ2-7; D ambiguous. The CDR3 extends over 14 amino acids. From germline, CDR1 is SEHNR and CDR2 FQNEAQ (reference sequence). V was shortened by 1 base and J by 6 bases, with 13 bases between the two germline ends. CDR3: CASSLEAQAAEQYF. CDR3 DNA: TGTGCCAGCAGCTTAGAGGCGCAGGCTGCCGAGCAGTACTTC.

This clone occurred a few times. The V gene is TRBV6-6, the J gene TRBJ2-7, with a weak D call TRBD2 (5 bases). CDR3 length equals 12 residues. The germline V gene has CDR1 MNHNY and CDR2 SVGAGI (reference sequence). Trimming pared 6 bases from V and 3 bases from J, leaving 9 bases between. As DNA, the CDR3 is TGTGCCAGCAGCCCTAGCAGCTACGAGCAGTACTTC. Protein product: CASSPSSYEQYF.

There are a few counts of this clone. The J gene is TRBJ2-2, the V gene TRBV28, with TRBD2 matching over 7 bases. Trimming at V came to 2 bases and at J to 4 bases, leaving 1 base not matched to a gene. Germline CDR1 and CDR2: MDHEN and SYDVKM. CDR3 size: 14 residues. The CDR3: CASSLLAATGELFF. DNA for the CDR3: TGTGCCAGCAGTTTACTAGCGGCCACCGGGGAGCTGTTTTTT.

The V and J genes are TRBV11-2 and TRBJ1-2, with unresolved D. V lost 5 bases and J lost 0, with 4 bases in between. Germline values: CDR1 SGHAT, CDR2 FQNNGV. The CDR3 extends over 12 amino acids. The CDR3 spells CASSQANYGYTF. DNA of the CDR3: TGTGCCAGCAGCCAAGCTAACTATGGCTACACCTTC. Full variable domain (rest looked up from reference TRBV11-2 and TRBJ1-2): EAGVAQSPRYKIIEKRQSVAFWCNPISGHATLYWYQQILGQGPKLLIQFQNNGVVDDSQLPKDRFSAERLKGVDSTLKIQPAKLEDSAVYLCASSQANYGYTFGSGTRLTVV.

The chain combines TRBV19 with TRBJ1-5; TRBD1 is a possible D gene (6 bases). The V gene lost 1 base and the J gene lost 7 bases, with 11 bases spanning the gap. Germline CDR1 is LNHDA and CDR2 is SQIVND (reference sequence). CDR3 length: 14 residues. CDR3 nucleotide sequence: TGTGCCAGTAGTATAGGACAGGCTGAGCAGCCCCAGCATTTT. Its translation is CASSIGQAEQPQHF.

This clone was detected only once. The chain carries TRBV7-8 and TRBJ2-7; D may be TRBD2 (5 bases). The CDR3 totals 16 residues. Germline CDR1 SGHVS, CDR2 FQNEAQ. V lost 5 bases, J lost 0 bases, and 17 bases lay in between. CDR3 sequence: CASSPRGSGSSYEQYF. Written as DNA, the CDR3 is TGTGCCAGCAGCCCGAGAGGCAGCGGCAGCTCCTACGAGCAGTACTTC.

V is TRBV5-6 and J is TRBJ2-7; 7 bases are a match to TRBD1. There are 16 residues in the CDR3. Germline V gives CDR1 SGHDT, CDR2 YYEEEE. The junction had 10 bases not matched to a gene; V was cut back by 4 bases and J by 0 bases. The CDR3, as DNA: TGTGCCAGCAGCGATACCAAGACAGGGTTCTCCTACGAGCAGTACTTC. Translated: CASSDTKTGFSYEQYF.

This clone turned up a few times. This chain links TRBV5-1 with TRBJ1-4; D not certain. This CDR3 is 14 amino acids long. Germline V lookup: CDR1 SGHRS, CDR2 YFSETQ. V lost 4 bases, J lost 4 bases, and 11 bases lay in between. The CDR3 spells CASSLRTNNEKLFF. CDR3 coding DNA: TGCGCCAGCAGCCTTAGAACTAATAATGAAAAACTGTTTTTT.

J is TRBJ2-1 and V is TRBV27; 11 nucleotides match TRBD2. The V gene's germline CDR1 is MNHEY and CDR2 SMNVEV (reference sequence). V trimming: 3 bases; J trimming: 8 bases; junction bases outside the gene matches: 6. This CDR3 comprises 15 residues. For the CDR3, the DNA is TGTGCCAGCAGTTTCGAGATAGCGGGAGGGCATGAGCAGTTCTTC. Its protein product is CASSFEIAGGHEQFF.

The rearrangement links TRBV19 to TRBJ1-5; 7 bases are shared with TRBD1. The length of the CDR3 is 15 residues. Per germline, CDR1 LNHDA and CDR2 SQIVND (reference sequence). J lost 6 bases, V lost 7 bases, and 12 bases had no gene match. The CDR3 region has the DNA TGTGCCAGTAATCGGGTAAGAGGGGGCAGTCAGCCCCAGCATTTT. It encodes CASNRVRGGSQPQHF.

CDR3 nucleotides: TGTGCCAGTAGTACCATGCTGGTGAACACTGAAGCTTTCTTT. Its translation: CASSTMLVNTEAFF. The chain combines TRBV19 with TRBJ1-1; D gene unclear. Trimming pared 4 bases from V and 0 bases from J, leaving 9 bases between. Germline CDR1 LNHDA, CDR2 SQIVND (reference sequence). This CDR3 has 14 residues. The full variable domain, in which reference TRBV19 and TRBJ1-1 provide the parts outside the CDR3, is DGGITQSPKYLFRKEGQNVTLSCEQNLNHDAMYWYRQDPGQGLRLIYYSQIVNDFQKGDIAEGYSVSREKKESFPLTVTSAQKNPTAFYLCASSTMLVNTEAFFGQGTRLTVV.

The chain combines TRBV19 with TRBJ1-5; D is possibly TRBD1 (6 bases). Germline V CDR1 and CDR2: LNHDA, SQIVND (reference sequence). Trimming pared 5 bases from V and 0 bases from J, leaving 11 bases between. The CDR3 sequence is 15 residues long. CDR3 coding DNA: TGTGCCAGTAGTTGGGACATTTATAGCAATCAGCCCCAGCATTTT. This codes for CASSWDIYSNQPQHF.

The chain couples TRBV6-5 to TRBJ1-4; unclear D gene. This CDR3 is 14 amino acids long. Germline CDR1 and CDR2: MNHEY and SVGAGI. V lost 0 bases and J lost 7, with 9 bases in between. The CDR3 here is CASSYSSWSEKLFF. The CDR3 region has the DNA TGTGCCAGCAGTTACTCAAGTTGGAGTGAAAAACTGTTTTTT.

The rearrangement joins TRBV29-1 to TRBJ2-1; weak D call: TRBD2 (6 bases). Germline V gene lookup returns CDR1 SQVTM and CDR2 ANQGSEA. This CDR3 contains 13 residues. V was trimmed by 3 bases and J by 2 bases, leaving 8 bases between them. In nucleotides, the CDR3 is TGCAGCGTTGACAGCGGGCCCTACAATGAGCAGTTCTTC. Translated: CSVDSGPYNEQFF.

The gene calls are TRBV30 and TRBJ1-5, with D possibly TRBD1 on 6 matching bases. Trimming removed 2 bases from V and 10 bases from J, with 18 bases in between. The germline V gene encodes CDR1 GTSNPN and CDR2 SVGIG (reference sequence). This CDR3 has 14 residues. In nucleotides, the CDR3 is TGTGCCTGGAGTCCCTTGGGGGCGCGAGCTCCCCAGCATTTT. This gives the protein CAWSPLGARAPQHF.

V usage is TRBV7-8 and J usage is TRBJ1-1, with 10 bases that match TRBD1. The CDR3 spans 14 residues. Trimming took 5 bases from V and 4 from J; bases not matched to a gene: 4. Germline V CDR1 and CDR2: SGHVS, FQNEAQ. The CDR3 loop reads CASSLRDRGTEAFF. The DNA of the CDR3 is TGTGCCAGCAGCCTCCGGGACAGGGGCACTGAAGCTTTCTTT.

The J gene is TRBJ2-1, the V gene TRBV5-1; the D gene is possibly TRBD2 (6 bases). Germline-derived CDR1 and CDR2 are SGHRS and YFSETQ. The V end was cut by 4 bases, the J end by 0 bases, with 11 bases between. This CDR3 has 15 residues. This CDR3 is CASSRDGSSYNEQFF. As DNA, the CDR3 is TGCGCCAGCAGCCGAGACGGGAGCTCCTACAATGAGCAGTTCTTC.

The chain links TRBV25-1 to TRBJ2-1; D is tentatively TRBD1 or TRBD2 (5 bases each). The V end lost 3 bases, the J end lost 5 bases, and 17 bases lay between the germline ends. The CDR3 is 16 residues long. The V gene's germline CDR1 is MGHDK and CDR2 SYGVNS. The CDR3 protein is CASSDEAGGLNNEQFF. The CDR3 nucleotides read TGTGCCAGCAGTGATGAAGCTGGGGGATTGAACAATGAGCAGTTCTTC.